This TCR beta chain was sequenced for a study of cytomegalovirus exposure and HLA in healthy donors. Germline assignment: CDR1 MNHEY and CDR2 SVGAGI. The CDR3 length is 14 residues. Trimming removed 5 bases from V and 3 bases from J, with 14 bases in between. Amplification used 60 Vbeta primers and 13 Jbeta primers. Clones were read by immunoSEQ multiplex PCR, and TCRdb kept only the in-frame ones, dropping some. The table has about 120,000 clones, about 8.6% seen once; the top ten hold approximately 6.6%. The source of this sequence is a woman in her thirties or forties in good health and CMV-seropositive. The specimen sequenced was PBMCs. This rearrangement joins TRBV6-5 to TRBJ2-7; possibly TRBD1 for D (5 bases). CDR3 sequence (DNA): TGTGCCAGCAGTCCACGACAGCCTGGCTACGAGCAGTACTTC. This translates into CASSPRQPGYEQYF.